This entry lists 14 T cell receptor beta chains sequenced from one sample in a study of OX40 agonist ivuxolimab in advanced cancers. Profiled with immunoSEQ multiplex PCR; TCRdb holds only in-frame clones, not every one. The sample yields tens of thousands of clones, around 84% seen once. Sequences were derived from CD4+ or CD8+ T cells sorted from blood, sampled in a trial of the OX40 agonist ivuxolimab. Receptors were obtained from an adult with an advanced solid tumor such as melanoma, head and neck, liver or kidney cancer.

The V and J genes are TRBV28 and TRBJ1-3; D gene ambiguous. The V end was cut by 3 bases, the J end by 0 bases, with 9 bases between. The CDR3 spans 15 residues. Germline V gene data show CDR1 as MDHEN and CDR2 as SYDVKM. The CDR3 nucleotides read TGTGCCAGCAGTTTGCCATTCAACTCTGGAAACACCATATATTTT. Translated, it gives CASSLPFNSGNTIYF.

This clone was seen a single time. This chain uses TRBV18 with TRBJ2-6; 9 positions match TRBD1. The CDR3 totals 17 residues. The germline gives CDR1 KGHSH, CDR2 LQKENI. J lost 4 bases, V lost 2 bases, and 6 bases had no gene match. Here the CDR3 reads CASSPGTGSWGANVLTF. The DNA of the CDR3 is TGTGCCAGCTCACCAGGGACAGGGTCGTGGGGGGCCAACGTCCTGACTTTC.

The CDR3 protein is CASSETTLLPYNEQFF. The DNA for the CDR3 is TGTGCCAGCAGTGAAACCACCCTCTTACCCTACAATGAGCAGTTCTTC. This chain links TRBV6-1 with TRBJ2-1; D gene unclear. The V end lost 2 bases, the J end lost 2 bases, and 13 bases lay between the germline ends. There are 16 residues in the CDR3. CDR1 and CDR2 from the germline V gene are MNHNS and SASEGT.

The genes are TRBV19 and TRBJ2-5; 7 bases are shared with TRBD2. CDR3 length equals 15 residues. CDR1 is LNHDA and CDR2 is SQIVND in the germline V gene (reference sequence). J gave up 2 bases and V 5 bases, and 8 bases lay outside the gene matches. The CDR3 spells CASSDSGGRQETQYF. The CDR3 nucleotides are TGTGCCAGTAGTGACAGTGGCGGGAGACAAGAGACCCAGTACTTC.

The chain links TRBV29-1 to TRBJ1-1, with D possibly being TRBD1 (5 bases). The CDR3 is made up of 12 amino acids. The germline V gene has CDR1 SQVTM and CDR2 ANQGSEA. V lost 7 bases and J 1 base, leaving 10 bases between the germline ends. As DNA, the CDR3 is TGCAGCGCCGGGGGGAAGAACACTGAAGCTTTCTTT. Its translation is CSAGGKNTEAFF.

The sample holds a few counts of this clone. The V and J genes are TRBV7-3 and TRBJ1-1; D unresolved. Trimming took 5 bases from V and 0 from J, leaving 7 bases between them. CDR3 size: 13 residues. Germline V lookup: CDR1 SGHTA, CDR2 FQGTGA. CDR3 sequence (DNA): TGTGCCAGCAGCCCTTACTTGAACACTGAAGCTTTCTTT. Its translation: CASSPYLNTEAFF.

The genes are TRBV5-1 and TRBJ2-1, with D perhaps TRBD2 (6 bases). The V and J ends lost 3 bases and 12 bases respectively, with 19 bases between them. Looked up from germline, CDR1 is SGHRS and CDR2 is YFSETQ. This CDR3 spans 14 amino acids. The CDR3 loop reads CASSSGSWGGGQFF. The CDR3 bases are TGCGCCAGCAGCTCCGGTAGTTGGGGAGGTGGGCAGTTCTTC.

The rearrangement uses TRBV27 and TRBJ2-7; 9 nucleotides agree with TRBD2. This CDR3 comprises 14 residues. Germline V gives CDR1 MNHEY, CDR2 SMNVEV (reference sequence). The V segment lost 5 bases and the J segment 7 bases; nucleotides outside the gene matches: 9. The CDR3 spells CASSLVAGVREQYF. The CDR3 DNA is TGTGCCAGCAGTCTTGTAGCGGGAGTTCGGGAGCAGTACTTC.

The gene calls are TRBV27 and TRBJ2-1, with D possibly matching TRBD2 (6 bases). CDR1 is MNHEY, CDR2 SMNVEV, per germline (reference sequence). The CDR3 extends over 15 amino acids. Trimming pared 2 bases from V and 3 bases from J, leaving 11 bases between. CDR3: CASSLLSGNYNEQFF. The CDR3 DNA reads TGTGCCAGCAGTTTACTTAGCGGCAACTACAATGAGCAGTTCTTC.

In nucleotides, the CDR3 is TGTGCCAGCAGCTTAGCTACCGGGTCACTCTACGAGCAGTACTTC. It specifies CASSLATGSLYEQYF. V gene TRBV7-2 combines with J gene TRBJ2-7; D call uncertain. CDR3 size: 15 residues. V was cut by 0 bases and J by 3 bases, with 12 bases left in between. Germline V CDR1 and CDR2: SGHTA, FQGNSA. The full variable domain, with the rest looked up from reference TRBV7-2 and TRBJ2-7, is GAGVSQSPSNKVTEKGKDVELRCDPISGHTALYWYRQSLGQGLEFLIYFQGNSAPDKSGLPSDRFSAERTGGSVSTLTIQRTQQEDSAVYLCASSLATGSLYEQYFGPGTRLTVT.

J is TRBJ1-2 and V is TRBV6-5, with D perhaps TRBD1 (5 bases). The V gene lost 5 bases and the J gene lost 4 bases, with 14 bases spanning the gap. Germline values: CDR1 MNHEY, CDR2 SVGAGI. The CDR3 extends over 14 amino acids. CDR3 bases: TGTGCCAGCAGTGACCGACAGCAAGTCTATGGCTACACCTTC. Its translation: CASSDRQQVYGYTF.

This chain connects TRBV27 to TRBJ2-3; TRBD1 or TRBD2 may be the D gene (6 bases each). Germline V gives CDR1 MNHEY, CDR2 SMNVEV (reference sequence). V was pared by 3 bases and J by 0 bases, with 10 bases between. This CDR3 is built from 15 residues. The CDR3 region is CASSFRGPSTDTQYF. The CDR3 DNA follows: TGTGCCAGCAGTTTCCGGGGGCCGAGCACAGATACGCAGTATTTT.

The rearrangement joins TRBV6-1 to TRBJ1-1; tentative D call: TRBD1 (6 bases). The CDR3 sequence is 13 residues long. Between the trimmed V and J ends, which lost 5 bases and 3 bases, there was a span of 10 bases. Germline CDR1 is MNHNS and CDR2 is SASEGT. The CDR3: CASSQGGYTEAFF. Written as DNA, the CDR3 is TGTGCCAGCAGTCAAGGGGGGTACACTGAAGCTTTCTTT.

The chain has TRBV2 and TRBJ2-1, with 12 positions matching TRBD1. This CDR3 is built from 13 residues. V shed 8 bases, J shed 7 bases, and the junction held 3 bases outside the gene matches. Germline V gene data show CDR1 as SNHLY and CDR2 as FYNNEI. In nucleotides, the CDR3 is TGTGCCAGCGAGGGACAGGGGGCAAATGAGCAGTTCTTC. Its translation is CASEGQGANEQFF.